This TCR beta chain stems from a study of blood T cell repertoires in COVID-19. Here immunoSEQ multiplex PCR was the method, and the copy in TCRdb shows in-frame clones only, minus some. The sample records about 300,000 clones, roughly 83% being singletons. This CDR3 region has 15 residues. CDR1 is SGHTA, CDR2 FQGNSA, per germline. The V and J ends lost 6 bases and 5 bases, in that order; junction bases with no gene match: 9. This receptor was identified in a human donor with COVID-19, enrolled during active disease. The donor label of this sample is uncertain. Input material: peripheral blood. V and J are TRBV7-2 and TRBJ1-5; the match to TRBD1 covers 8 bases. The CDR3 DNA follows: TGTGCCAGCAGTTACACAGGGGGGAACGATCAGCCCCAGCATTTT. It translates to CASSYTGGNDQPQHF.